The rows below give T cell receptor beta chains drawn from one sample of a study of blood T cell repertoires in COVID-19. Repertoires were generated with immunoSEQ multiplex PCR, while TCRdb's copy carries only in-frame clones and drops some. Among about 280,000 clones, about 89% were seen once, and the ten largest hold approximately 4.2%. Material for sequencing was peripheral blood. All receptors come from a man aged 40-50 years with acute or convalescent COVID-19. The CDR3 runs from the conserved cysteine through the conserved F or W. Fields, in order: D gene, J gene, clone size, V gene, CDR3 protein, CDR3 DNA. D genes are given only for firm matches. Expanded clones get a size class; other rows say once, few or many, or leave the size out.

d_gene: TRBD2
j_gene: TRBJ2-2
abundance: NA
v_gene: TRBV30
CDR3aa: CAWSLAGLTGELFF
CDR3nt: TGTGCCTGGAGTTTAGCGGGGCTCACCGGGGAGCTGTTTTTT

d_gene: NA
j_gene: TRBJ2-7
abundance: NA
v_gene: TRBV6-5
CDR3aa: CASSSGQFYEQYF
CDR3nt: TGTGCCAGCAGTTCCGGACAGTTCTACGAGCAGTACTTC

d_gene: TRBD1
j_gene: TRBJ2-7
abundance: NA
v_gene: TRBV19
CDR3aa: CASTTGTGAYEQYF
CDR3nt: TGTGCCAGTACTACCGGGACAGGCGCCTACGAGCAGTACTTC

d_gene: TRBD1
j_gene: TRBJ2-7
abundance: NA
v_gene: TRBV29-1
CDR3aa: CSVAFKGTVKF
CDR3nt: TGCAGCGTAGCCTTTAAAGGGACAGTTAAGTTC

d_gene: TRBD1
j_gene: TRBJ2-7
abundance: NA
v_gene: TRBV12-5
CDR3aa: CASGAPNPNRDRVGYEQYF
CDR3nt: TGTGCTAGTGGTGCACCGAATCCAAACCGGGACAGGGTAGGATACGAGCAGTACTTC

d_gene: TRBD1
j_gene: TRBJ2-7
abundance: NA
v_gene: TRBV24-1
CDR3aa: CATSDPRRDRGGYEQYF
CDR3nt: TGTGCCACCAGTGACCCCCGCCGGGACAGGGGAGGCTACGAGCAGTACTTC

d_gene: NA
j_gene: TRBJ1-5
abundance: NA
v_gene: TRBV6-1
CDR3aa: CASSDDTQVSNQPQHF
CDR3nt: TGTGCCAGCAGTGATGACACGCAGGTCAGCAATCAGCCCCAGCATTTT

d_gene: NA
j_gene: TRBJ1-2
abundance: NA
v_gene: TRBV2
CDR3aa: CASPRGRGLGYTF
CDR3nt: TGTGCCAGCCCAAGAGGCAGGGGTTTGGGCTACACCTTC

d_gene: TRBD1
j_gene: TRBJ1-2
abundance: NA
v_gene: TRBV5-1
CDR3aa: CASSLGTGGAYGYTF
CDR3nt: TGCGCCAGCAGCTTGGGCACAGGGGGCGCCTATGGCTACACCTTC

d_gene: TRBD1
j_gene: TRBJ2-7
abundance: NA
v_gene: TRBV5-4
CDR3aa: CASSSLTGTGRYEQYF
CDR3nt: TGTGCCAGCAGCTCTTTAACCGGGACAGGGAGGTACGAGCAGTACTTC

d_gene: NA
j_gene: TRBJ2-7
abundance: few
v_gene: TRBV30
CDR3aa: CAWSVGSGGHSYEQYF
CDR3nt: TGTGCCTGGAGTGTAGGGTCGGGGGGCCACTCCTACGAGCAGTACTTC

d_gene: NA
j_gene: TRBJ1-4
abundance: NA
v_gene: TRBV19
CDR3aa: CASSILPGEVLNEKLFF
CDR3nt: TGTGCCAGTAGTATATTACCCGGGGAGGTTCTTAATGAAAAACTGTTTTTT

d_gene: NA
j_gene: TRBJ2-7
abundance: NA
v_gene: TRBV5-1
CDR3aa: CASSLDLGEQYF
CDR3nt: TGCGCCAGCAGCTTGGACCTCGGCGAGCAGTACTTC

d_gene: NA
j_gene: TRBJ2-2
abundance: few
v_gene: TRBV7-3
CDR3aa: CASSLLGARNTGELFF
CDR3nt: TGTGCCAGCAGCTTACTTGGGGCGCGTAACACCGGGGAGCTGTTTTTT

d_gene: TRBD2
j_gene: TRBJ2-2
abundance: NA
v_gene: TRBV7-3
CDR3aa: CASSSGLQLGTGELFF
CDR3nt: TGTGCCAGCAGCTCGGGACTACAGCTGGGCACCGGGGAGCTGTTTTTT

d_gene: TRBD1
j_gene: TRBJ1-1
abundance: NA
v_gene: TRBV19
CDR3aa: CASSIVQTGGTEAFF
CDR3nt: TGTGCCAGTAGTATAGTACAAACAGGGGGGACTGAAGCTTTCTTT

d_gene: TRBD1
j_gene: TRBJ1-4
abundance: few
v_gene: TRBV2
CDR3aa: CASRKGQGDEKLFF
CDR3nt: TGTGCCAGCAGGAAGGGACAGGGGGATGAAAAACTGTTTTTT

d_gene: NA
j_gene: TRBJ1-6
abundance: NA
v_gene: TRBV19
CDR3aa: CASSTRTGYNSPLHF
CDR3nt: TGTGCCAGTAGTACCCGAACAGGGTATAATTCACCCCTCCACTTT

d_gene: NA
j_gene: TRBJ2-7
abundance: NA
v_gene: TRBV2
CDR3aa: CATIRRDSYEQYF
CDR3nt: TGTGCCACCATACGGAGGGACTCCTACGAGCAGTACTTC

d_gene: TRBD1
j_gene: TRBJ2-2
abundance: NA
v_gene: TRBV19
CDR3aa: CASTLQGAKTGELFF
CDR3nt: TGTGCCAGCACCTTACAGGGGGCGAAGACCGGGGAGCTGTTTTTT

d_gene: TRBD1
j_gene: TRBJ1-2
abundance: NA
v_gene: TRBV28
CDR3aa: CASLRGTGPYGYTF
CDR3nt: TGTGCCAGTTTGAGAGGGACAGGGCCCTATGGCTACACCTTC

d_gene: TRBD2
j_gene: TRBJ2-3
abundance: NA
v_gene: TRBV11-3
CDR3aa: CASSSRTSGGSDTQYF
CDR3nt: TGTGCCAGCAGCTCCCGGACTAGCGGGGGGTCTGATACGCAGTATTTT

d_gene: TRBD1
j_gene: TRBJ1-2
abundance: NA
v_gene: TRBV5-1
CDR3aa: CASSPDLGQSYGYTF
CDR3nt: TGCGCCAGCAGTCCGGACTTGGGACAGAGCTATGGCTACACCTTC

d_gene: NA
j_gene: TRBJ1-1
abundance: once
v_gene: TRBV5-4
CDR3aa: CASSWAVMNTEAFF
CDR3nt: TGTGCCAGCAGCTGGGCAGTTATGAACACTGAAGCTTTCTTT

d_gene: NA
j_gene: TRBJ1-4
abundance: NA
v_gene: TRBV15
CDR3aa: CATSSLKTARLFF
CDR3nt: TGTGCCACCAGCAGCCTTAAGACAGCCCGACTGTTTTTT

d_gene: TRBD1
j_gene: TRBJ2-7
abundance: NA
v_gene: TRBV15
CDR3aa: CATSRDRGQGGSGIYEQYF
CDR3nt: TGTGCCACCAGCAGAGATAGGGGACAGGGGGGTTCTGGTATCTACGAGCAGTACTTC

d_gene: TRBD1
j_gene: TRBJ1-4
abundance: once
v_gene: TRBV2
CDR3aa: CASSDRAGGGEKLFF
CDR3nt: TGTGCCAGCAGTGATAGGGCAGGGGGCGGAGAAAAACTGTTTTTT

d_gene: TRBD1
j_gene: TRBJ1-1
abundance: NA
v_gene: TRBV5-1
CDR3aa: CASSFGTGDMNTEAFF
CDR3nt: TGCGCCAGCAGCTTCGGGACAGGGGACATGAACACTGAAGCTTTCTTT

d_gene: NA
j_gene: TRBJ2-2
abundance: NA
v_gene: TRBV19
CDR3aa: CASSISGTNTGELFF
CDR3nt: TGTGCCAGTAGTATTTCGGGAACGAACACCGGGGAGCTGTTTTTT

d_gene: TRBD1
j_gene: TRBJ1-5
abundance: NA
v_gene: TRBV27
CDR3aa: CASSLGGQGAGRNQPQHF
CDR3nt: TGTGCCAGCAGTTTGGGGGGACAGGGGGCAGGACGGAATCAGCCCCAGCATTTT

d_gene: NA
j_gene: TRBJ1-6
abundance: NA
v_gene: TRBV2
CDR3aa: CASTENYNSPLHF
CDR3nt: TGTGCCAGCACCGAGAACTATAATTCACCCCTCCACTTT

d_gene: TRBD1
j_gene: TRBJ2-7
abundance: once
v_gene: TRBV11-3
CDR3aa: CASSLTGGLYEQYF
CDR3nt: TGTGCCAGCAGCTTAACAGGGGGCCTCTACGAGCAGTACTTC

d_gene: TRBD1
j_gene: TRBJ1-5
abundance: NA
v_gene: TRBV5-8
CDR3aa: CASSLGLDRGGIQPQHF
CDR3nt: TGTGCCAGCAGCCTTGGATTGGACAGGGGCGGGATTCAGCCCCAGCATTTT

d_gene: NA
j_gene: TRBJ1-2
abundance: once
v_gene: TRBV5-1
CDR3aa: CASSLVVGNYGYTF
CDR3nt: TGCGCCAGCAGCTTGGTCGTCGGGAACTATGGCTACACCTTC

d_gene: TRBD1
j_gene: TRBJ2-2
abundance: once
v_gene: TRBV6-5
CDR3aa: CASSRDSNTGELFF
CDR3nt: TGTGCCAGCAGTCGGGACAGCAACACCGGGGAGCTGTTTTTT

d_gene: TRBD1
j_gene: TRBJ1-2
abundance: once
v_gene: TRBV7-2
CDR3aa: CASSFRDRGFYGYTF
CDR3nt: TGTGCCAGCAGCTTCCGGGACAGGGGGTTCTATGGCTACACCTTC

d_gene: NA
j_gene: TRBJ1-4
abundance: NA
v_gene: TRBV15
CDR3aa: CATSRDQRAEEKLFF
CDR3nt: TGTGCCACCAGCAGAGATCAGAGGGCGGAAGAAAAACTGTTTTTT

d_gene: NA
j_gene: TRBJ1-2
abundance: NA
v_gene: TRBV3-1/TRBV3-2
CDR3aa: CASSQSSGYTF
CDR3nt: TGTGCCAGCAGCCAGTCTAGTGGCTACACCTTC

d_gene: TRBD1
j_gene: TRBJ1-1
abundance: NA
v_gene: TRBV29-1
CDR3aa: CSISTGTGGFF
CDR3nt: TGCAGCATTTCCACCGGGACAGGCGGTTTCTTT

d_gene: TRBD1
j_gene: TRBJ1-2
abundance: NA
v_gene: TRBV6-5
CDR3aa: CASRVNRGSYTF
CDR3nt: TGTGCCAGCAGGGTAAACAGGGGAAGCTACACCTTC

d_gene: NA
j_gene: TRBJ1-2
abundance: NA
v_gene: TRBV6-6
CDR3aa: CASSLDRMNYGYTF
CDR3nt: TGTGCCAGCAGTCTCGACAGGATGAACTATGGCTACACCTTC

d_gene: TRBD1
j_gene: TRBJ2-2
abundance: once
v_gene: TRBV9
CDR3aa: CASSGIRDRYTGELFF
CDR3nt: TGTGCCAGCAGCGGAATCCGGGACAGATACACCGGGGAGCTGTTTTTT

d_gene: NA
j_gene: TRBJ2-1
abundance: NA
v_gene: TRBV5-1
CDR3aa: CASSLLPRDEQFF
CDR3nt: TGCGCCAGCAGTCTACTTCCGAGGGATGAGCAGTTCTTC

d_gene: TRBD1
j_gene: TRBJ2-3
abundance: NA
v_gene: TRBV24-1
CDR3aa: CATSDLKGAADTQYF
CDR3nt: TGTGCCACCAGTGATTTGAAGGGGGCGGCGGATACGCAGTATTTT

d_gene: NA
j_gene: TRBJ1-6
abundance: NA
v_gene: TRBV3-1/TRBV3-2
CDR3aa: CASSQRGNSPLHF
CDR3nt: TGTGCCAGCAGCCAGAGGGGGAATTCACCCCTCCACTTT

d_gene: NA
j_gene: TRBJ1-2
abundance: NA
v_gene: TRBV20-1
CDR3aa: CSATPRAGYTF
CDR3nt: TGCAGTGCTACCCCCAGGGCTGGCTACACCTTC

d_gene: TRBD1
j_gene: TRBJ2-3
abundance: once
v_gene: TRBV7-9
CDR3aa: CASSGDRDTDTQYF
CDR3nt: TGTGCCAGCAGCGGGGACAGGGACACAGATACGCAGTATTTT

d_gene: NA
j_gene: TRBJ2-7
abundance: NA
v_gene: TRBV30
CDR3aa: CAWSVSQGYEQYF
CDR3nt: TGTGCCTGGAGTGTATCACAGGGCTACGAGCAGTACTTC

d_gene: NA
j_gene: TRBJ2-7
abundance: few
v_gene: TRBV5-1
CDR3aa: CASSRDSYEQYF
CDR3nt: TGCGCCAGCAGCCGGGACTCCTACGAGCAGTACTTC

d_gene: NA
j_gene: TRBJ2-6
abundance: NA
v_gene: TRBV6-5
CDR3aa: CASIGSGANVLTF
CDR3nt: TGTGCCAGCATCGGCTCTGGGGCCAACGTCCTGACTTTC

d_gene: TRBD2
j_gene: TRBJ2-7
abundance: NA
v_gene: TRBV27
CDR3aa: CASSSLPRQGIDRLAGNSYEQYF
CDR3nt: TGTGCCAGCAGTTCCTTACCCCGACAGGGGATCGATCGACTAGCGGGGAACTCCTACGAGCAGTACTTC

d_gene: NA
j_gene: TRBJ1-6
abundance: NA
v_gene: TRBV5-8
CDR3aa: CASSYRPPIRGRSPLHF
CDR3nt: TGTGCCAGCAGCTACCGCCCGCCGATCCGGGGTAGATCACCCCTCCACTTT

d_gene: NA
j_gene: TRBJ2-2
abundance: NA
v_gene: TRBV27
CDR3aa: CASLAQRNTGELFF
CDR3nt: TGTGCCAGCCTGGCTCAGCGGAACACCGGGGAGCTGTTTTTT

d_gene: TRBD1
j_gene: TRBJ2-7
abundance: NA
v_gene: TRBV7-2
CDR3aa: CASSAGTGNFYEQYF
CDR3nt: TGTGCCAGCAGCGCGGGGACAGGAAATTTCTACGAGCAGTACTTC